These 3 T cell receptor beta chains share one sample of origin, sequenced in a study of shared clonotypes between healthy human individuals (dated by TCRdb to the early 2020s). Receptors were amplified or captured by the immunoSEQ multiplex PCR assay. Sourced from immuneACCESS, this table was stored by TCRdb with only in-frame sequences that have V and J called. A share of the clones is absent; for the studies checked, an unresolved V gene accounts for under half, and the remainder has no known explanation. Across this sample there are nearly 1 million clones, with around 80% seen only once. The ten largest clones represent roughly 1.5% of the sample. Sequenced material: memory CD4+ T cells sorted from blood. Taken with the paper, the label for cell subset or site translates to: CD45RA-negative fraction. The receptors stem from a man between 18 and 29 years old in good health.

The V call is TRBV28, the J call TRBJ1-1, with 9 positions matching TRBD1. The CDR3 spans 14 residues. V gave up 5 bases and J gave up 4 bases; unmatched junction bases: 5. CDR1 and CDR2 (germline): MDHEN, SYDVKM. CDR3 DNA sequence: TGTGCCAGCAGTACAGGGGGCGGAATCACTGAAGCTTTCTTT. This gives the protein CASSTGGGITEAFF.

The V call is TRBV10-2, the J call TRBJ2-1; TRBD1 aligns across 8 bases. The length of the CDR3 is 18 residues. The germline V gene has CDR1 WSHSY and CDR2 SAAADI. V shed 6 bases and J 5 bases; nucleotides not matched to a gene: 18. The CDR3 region has the DNA TGCGCCAGCAGGGATCGGGACAGGACGCCTCAGACCGACAATGAGCAGTTCTTC. This sequence encodes CASRDRDRTPQTDNEQFF.

The rearrangement uses TRBV11-2 and TRBJ2-3; D may be TRBD1 (6 bases). CDR1 is SGHAT, CDR2 FQNNGV, per germline. Trimming stripped 4 bases from V and 2 bases from J, with 16 bases between. There are 16 residues in the CDR3. The CDR3 sequence is CASSSSGGTHTDTQYF. CDR3 bases: TGTGCCAGCAGCTCTAGTGGGGGCACCCACACAGATACGCAGTATTTT.